This T cell receptor beta chain was retrieved from a study of blood T cell repertoires in COVID-19. On the study more broadly: PBMCs, B-cell-depleted T cells, or T cells were the source of the cDNA or gDNA that made up the material.

The germline V gene has CDR1 SGHAT and CDR2 FQNNGV. Trimming took 3 bases from V and 4 from J, leaving 12 bases between them. This CDR3 has 14 amino acids. Cohorts were determined from participant-reported clinical history. Some clones are missing from TCRdb's copy, which holds only in-frame ones; the method was immunoSEQ multiplex PCR. The profile shows 140,000 to 150,000 clones, about four fifths of them singletons. This clone was seen ten or more times. The sequenced sample consisted of PBMCs or T cells enriched from blood (not recorded which). This receptor was obtained from a woman in her 50s with acute COVID-19. J is TRBJ1-2 and V is TRBV11-2; D gene uncertain. CDR3: CASSFSGGGYGYTF. DNA of the CDR3: TGTGCCAGCAGCTTTTCGGGAGGAGGCTATGGCTACACCTTC.